The T cell receptor (beta chain) under discussion was sequenced for a study of identical twins. This clonotype was counted ten times or more. TCRdb used MiXCR to reprocess the 5' RACE reads, holding one entry per CDR3 protein. There are 700,000 or so distinct CDR3 sequences in the sample; around 8.3% occur only once, and 0.98% lies in the top ten. Trimming removed 1 base from V and 9 bases from J; junction bases left unmatched: 8. The CDR3 runs 14 residues. Germline-derived CDR1 and CDR2 are DFQATT and SNEGSKA (reference sequence). These data were also filed under a second study, of yellow fever vaccine responses in identical twins.

The sequence came from a woman aged 18-29 years in good health. Sequenced sample: PBMCs. The chain joins TRBV20-1 to TRBJ2-1, with 8 bases lining up with TRBD1. In DNA, the CDR3 is TGCAGTGCTAGAGCCGGTTTACAGGGGGGTGAGCAGTTCTTC. Its protein product is CSARAGLQGGEQFF.